The 18 T cell receptor beta chains below come from one sample, sequenced in a study of cytomegalovirus exposure and HLA in healthy donors (dated by TCRdb to the late 2010s). Library method: the immunoSEQ multiplex PCR assay. The multiplex PCR relied on a mix of 60 forward primers for TCR Vbeta segments and 13 reverse primers for TCR Jbeta segments. TCRdb obtained this table from immuneACCESS and retained in-frame rearrangements with V and J assigned. These tables miss some clones; where compared with another copy, unresolved V genes account for less than half of the shortfall, and the remainder is unexplained. The sample table shows around 100,000 clones, and 70% are seen once. Roughly a tenth of the sample lies in the top ten. What was sequenced was PBMCs. All receptors come from a man between 40 and 49 years old in good health and CMV-seropositive.

The chain couples TRBV5-1 to TRBJ2-7, with D maybe TRBD1 (6 bases). Per the germline V gene, CDR1 is SGHRS and CDR2 is YFSETQ. The ends were cut back, 8 bases at V and 1 base at J, with 22 bases in the middle. CDR3 length: 16 residues. The CDR3 sequence is CARNPTSDRTSYEQYV. CDR3 sequence (DNA): TGCGCCAGGAACCCCACTTCCGACAGGACTTCCTACGAGCAGTACGTC.

This clone was detected a few times. The gene calls are TRBV21-1 and TRBJ1-5. TRBV21-1 is a listed pseudogene. The CDR3 spans 15 residues. CDR3 region: CASSFSPGRDWAQHF. The CDR3 DNA is TGTGCCAGCAGCTTCTCTCCCGGACGGGATTGGGCCCAGCATTTT.

CDR3 sequence: CASSLLGQLSNEQFF. The CDR3 DNA follows: TGTGCCAGCAGCTTATTGGGACAGCTATCCAATGAGCAGTTCTTC. The chain recombines TRBV7-6 with TRBJ2-1, with 7 positions matching TRBD1. The V gene end was trimmed by 2 bases and the J gene end by 6 bases; junction bases not matched to a gene: 7. The CDR3 extends over 15 amino acids. CDR1 and CDR2 (germline): SGHVS, FNYEAQ. The full variable domain, completed using reference TRBV7-6 and TRBJ2-1, is GAGVSQSPRYKVTKRGQDVALRCDPISGHVSLYWYRQALGQGPEFLTYFNYEAQQDKSGLPNDRFSAERPEGSISTLTIQRTEQRDSAMYRCASSLLGQLSNEQFFGPGTRLTVL.

The gene calls are TRBV6-4 and TRBJ2-7; D might be TRBD2 (6 bases). The V end was cut by 11 bases, the J end by 2 bases, with 13 bases between. The CDR3 runs 12 residues. Germline values: CDR1 MRHNA, CDR2 SNTAGT. This CDR3 is CAGGLLAYEQYV. DNA for the CDR3: TGTGCCGGGGGACTGCTTGCCTACGAGCAGTACGTC.

The genes are TRBV7-9 and TRBJ2-7; D perhaps matches TRBD1 (6 bases). The CDR3 loop spans 14 amino acids. The ends were cut back, 5 bases at V and 2 bases at J, with 13 bases in the middle. Germline CDR1 is SEHNR and CDR2 is FQNEAQ (reference sequence). CDR3 DNA: TGTGCCAGCAGCGGGATGCCAGGGGCCTACGAGCAGTACTTC. Protein product: CASSGMPGAYEQYF.

The chain links TRBV6-6 to TRBJ1-5; the D is unclear. Germline assignment: CDR1 MNHNY and CDR2 SVGAGI (reference sequence). The CDR3 sequence is 14 residues long. V gave up 4 bases and J gave up 2 bases, with 9 bases separating them. CDR3 loop: CASSLPGGNQPQHF. CDR3 DNA: TGTGCCAGCAGTTTACCGGGAGGCAATCAGCCCCAGCATTTT.

This clone was detected a few times. The chain joins TRBV7-6 to TRBJ2-1, with 9 bases aligning to TRBD2. Trimming cost V 5 bases and J 5 bases; bases outside gene matches: 16. Germline CDR1 reads SGHVS; CDR2 reads FNYEAQ. The CDR3 sequence is 18 residues long. CDR3 residues: CASSPYESGRLRNNEQFF. The CDR3 nucleotides read TGTGCCAGCAGCCCTTATGAGAGCGGGAGGTTAAGGAACAATGAGCAGTTCTTC.

The V call is TRBV7-9, the J call TRBJ1-1; D remains ambiguous. V was clipped by 5 bases and J by 6 bases, with 13 bases between them. CDR3 length: 13 residues. Germline V gives CDR1 SEHNR, CDR2 FQNEAQ (reference sequence). The CDR3 spells CASSLNGPSEAFF. Here the CDR3 DNA reads TGTGCCAGCAGCCTCAATGGGCCCTCTGAAGCTTTCTTT.

As regards this clone: The DNA is left out, because the CDR3 cannot be placed on it with certainty; the CDR3 is given as TCRdb lists it. The chain has TRBV27 and TRBJ2-1; TRBD2 is taken as the D call from the table, unchecked against the DNA. CDR1 MNHEY and CDR2 SMNVEV come from the germline V gene (reference sequence). Counting both end residues, the CDR3 totals 12 amino acids. The CDR3 loop reads CASSSSDNEQFF.

This clone appeared a few times. The rearrangement links TRBV7-9 to TRBJ2-7, with D maybe TRBD1 (5 bases). Trimming removed 1 base at V and 6 bases at J, with 10 bases between. The CDR3 is made up of 13 amino acids. Germline V gene data show CDR1 as SEHNR and CDR2 as FQNEAQ (reference sequence). CDR3 sequence: CASSLEAQGEQYV. The CDR3 DNA reads TGTGCCAGCAGCTTAGAAGCGCAGGGCGAGCAGTACGTC.

V gene TRBV19 combines with J gene TRBJ2-3, with TRBD1 as a possible D gene (6 bases). This CDR3 comprises 17 residues. V was pared by 4 bases and J by 2 bases, with 19 bases between. The germline V gene has CDR1 LNHDA and CDR2 SQIVND (reference sequence). In nucleotides, the CDR3 is TGTGCCAGTAGTAAACCCGCCCCCAGGGGAACCACAGATACGCAGTATTTT. Amino acids: CASSKPAPRGTTDTQYF. Looking up the rest from reference TRBV19 and TRBJ2-3 gives the full variable domain: DGGITQSPKYLFRKEGQNVTLSCEQNLNHDAMYWYRQDPGQGLRLIYYSQIVNDFQKGDIAEGYSVSREKKESFPLTVTSAQKNPTAFYLCASSKPAPRGTTDTQYFGPGTRLTVL.

The V call is TRBV19, the J call TRBJ1-2, with a possible D match to TRBD1 (6 bases). The V end was cut by 3 bases, the J end by 4 bases, with 12 bases between. The CDR3 runs 14 residues. Germline values: CDR1 LNHDA, CDR2 SQIVND (reference sequence). CDR3 residues: CASSIGAGAYGYTF. CDR3 in DNA: TGTGCCAGTAGTATTGGGGCAGGGGCCTATGGCTACACCTTC.

V and J are TRBV4-1 and TRBJ1-5; 7 bases line up with TRBD1. Germline CDR1 reads MGHRA; CDR2 reads YSYEKL. After removal of 1 base from V and 4 bases from J, the junction contained 13 bases not matched to a gene. The CDR3 totals 18 residues. The DNA of the CDR3 is TGCGCCAGCAGCCAAGGAAACTTATGGGACAGATATAATCAGCCCCAGCATTTT. Amino acids: CASSQGNLWDRYNQPQHF.

This clone appeared once. The chain is built from TRBV28 and TRBJ1-1, with 10 nucleotides matching TRBD1. The V gene's germline CDR1 is MDHEN and CDR2 SYDVKM. V lost 5 bases to trimming and J lost 3 bases; unmatched junction nucleotides: 6. This CDR3 comprises 15 residues. In DNA form, the CDR3 reads TGTGCCAGCAGTACACCGACAGGGGGCTACACTGAAGCTTTCTTT. It specifies CASSTPTGGYTEAFF.

This clone was counted only a few times. The rearrangement links TRBV29-1 to TRBJ1-3; 9 nucleotides line up with TRBD1. V lost 8 bases and J lost 0; bases outside the gene matches: 2. Germline values: CDR1 SQVTM, CDR2 ANQGSEA. The CDR3 totals 13 residues. The CDR3 nucleotides read TGCAGCTCGACAGGGGGCTCTGGAAACACCATATATTTT. Translating gives CSSTGGSGNTIYF.

The J gene is TRBJ2-1, the V gene TRBV19; the match to TRBD2 covers 10 bases. The CDR3 consists of 17 residues. With V trimmed by 0 bases and J by 7 bases, 9 bases remained unmatched. Germline V lookup: CDR1 LNHDA, CDR2 SQIVND (reference sequence). The CDR3 region has the DNA TGTGCCAGTAGTATAGATCTGGCTAGCGGGAGCAGAAATGAGCAGTTCTTC. Its translation: CASSIDLASGSRNEQFF. Variable domain in full (rest from reference TRBV19 and TRBJ2-1): DGGITQSPKYLFRKEGQNVTLSCEQNLNHDAMYWYRQDPGQGLRLIYYSQIVNDFQKGDIAEGYSVSREKKESFPLTVTSAQKNPTAFYLCASSIDLASGSRNEQFFGPGTRLTVL.

The genes are TRBV19 and TRBJ1-2, with 9 positions matching TRBD1. Germline V gives CDR1 LNHDA, CDR2 SQIVND (reference sequence). J lost 4 bases, V lost 6 bases, and 3 bases had no gene match. The CDR3 contains 13 residues. This CDR3 reads CASSPDRGYGYTF. For the CDR3, the DNA is TGTGCCAGTAGCCCGGACAGGGGCTATGGCTACACCTTC.

This clone was counted only a few times. J is TRBJ1-5 and V is TRBV28; 7 bases are a match to TRBD1. The germline V gene encodes CDR1 MDHEN and CDR2 SYDVKM. Losses at the gene ends were 9 bases for V and 3 bases for J; bases not matched to a gene: 8. The CDR3 covers 14 residues. CDR3 amino acids: CASRLGTDNQPQHF. In DNA form, the CDR3 reads TGTGCCAGTAGACTCGGGACAGACAATCAGCCCCAGCATTTT. The variable domain in full, with the rest retrieved from reference TRBV28 and TRBJ1-5, is DVKVTQSSRYLVKRTGEKVFLECVQDMDHENMFWYRQDPGLGLRLIYFSYDVKMKEKGDIPEGYSVSREKKERFSLILESASTNQTSMYLCASRLGTDNQPQHFGDGTRLSIL.